This T cell receptor (beta chain) appears in the sequencing data of a study of T cells in Graves' hyperthyroidism and ophthalmopathy. Graves' hyperthyroidism without ophthalmopathy progression within 18 months was termed stable. Newly diagnosed hyperthyroidism, duration under 2 months, in patients aged 18 to 65. This clonotype turned up a few times. Germline loops: CDR1 GTSNPN, CDR2 SVGIG (reference sequence). The V segment lost 8 bases and the J segment 6 bases; nucleotides outside the gene matches: 13. The CDR3 runs to 15 residues. The investigators amplified TCR beta CDR3 regions from RNA transcripts. The TCR CDR3 was amplified in a first-round RT-PCR using the HTBI primer set. From the multiplex PCR reads, TCRdb called clonotypes with MiXCR, one entry per CDR3 protein. The sample includes hundreds of thousands of distinct CDR3 sequences, over 15% of them seen just once.

Material: blood. The chain couples TRBV30 to TRBJ2-3, with 11 bases that match TRBD2. This receptor was obtained from a woman between 18 and 29 years old with Graves' hyperthyroidism. The CDR3 loop is CAGGGTSGFRDTQYF. For the CDR3, the DNA is TGTGCCGGGGGGGGGACTAGCGGCTTCAGGGATACGCAGTATTTT.